The subject of this entry is one TCR beta chain. What antigen it recognizes has not been identified. Per-base quality was not reported, and no clone a single base away is much larger than it. The sample belongs to a study of sequential checkpoint blockade in melanoma (dated by TCRdb to the late 2010s). The study in broad terms: Patients were assigned by 1:1 randomization to either first-line nivolumab followed by ipilimumab (arm A) or ipilimumab followed by nivolumab (arm B). Maintenance nivolumab came after each of the two trial sequences. What the authors observed across the whole study: The model for predicting response that combines TCR metrics with mutation burden needs to be validated in larger, independent patient cohorts.

Sequences SGHNT (CDR1) and YYREEE (CDR2) are obtained from the germline V gene (reference sequence). The CDR3 runs 16 amino acids, cysteine and phenylalanine included. Left in the record is the CDR3 DNA by itself, 48 bases read in frame from the first base. Germline trimming: 4 bases from V, 5 bases from J; junction bases outside gene matches: 8. TCRbeta CDR3 regions were immunosequenced from genomic DNA with the immunoSEQ Assay. Before high-throughput sequencing, genomic DNA was amplified using bias-controlled multiplex PCR. The authors processed their data as follows. To quantify the absolute abundance of each unique TCRbeta CDR3 region, the sequences were collapsed and filtered. Clonality, defined as 1 minus Pielou's evenness, was calculated using only productive rearrangements. A previously published method was used to identify clones whose frequencies were significantly greater in on-treatment samples than in baseline samples. TCRdb's version of the immuneACCESS table is confined to in-frame rearrangements and falls short of the full clone set. An unresolved V gene accounts for under half of the shortfall where checked; the remainder is of unknown origin. V, J and clone size are taken as reported in that table, and D and trimming were inferred from the DNA itself. The sample table records around 21,000 clones; approximately 80% of these occur just once. Clones ranked in the top ten supply roughly a tenth of the sample.

The treatment or condition label of this sample denotes: randomized to nivolumab then ipilimumab (arm A) or the reverse (arm B). None of the trial patients had been given prior DNA-damaging chemotherapy. A FACS Aria II flow cytometer was used to sort live CD3+CD8+ cells that were negative for CD19 and CD56 from thawed PBMCs. Samples were obtained from patients with melanoma enrolled in CheckMate 064, a randomized, open-label phase II trial of sequential checkpoint blockade. Peripheral blood mononuclear cells were collected by leukapheresis, purified with Ficoll-Paque, and frozen in human serum with about 10% DMSO. Right after sorting, the blood CD3+CD8+ cells were verified to be >95% pure, and DNA extraction followed.

This sequence was found in a human donor with melanoma. The receptor chain draws on TRBV5-4 and TRBJ2-2; 10 junctional bases match TRBD1. Sample: CD8+ T cells sorted from blood (inferred from file names), taken from a patient given nivolumab and ipilimumab in sequence. The CDR3: CASSLRDRGITGELFF. The nucleotides read TGTGCCAGCAGCCTTCGGGACAGGGGTATTACCGGGGAGCTGTTTTTT.